This record looks at one T cell receptor (beta chain) sequence and its context. The data originate from a study of radiation and T cells in renal cell carcinoma. Time point: baseline pretreatment blood. Treatment given: 15 Gy SBRT to primary tumor, nephrectomy 4 weeks later. Some clones are missing from TCRdb's copy, which holds only in-frame ones; the method was immunoSEQ multiplex PCR. The table lists tens of thousands of clones, 82% of them singletons, with almost 6.5% in the top ten. Germline CDR1 MNHEY, CDR2 SMNVEV (reference sequence). This CDR3 has 14 amino acids. Trimming took 2 bases from V and 2 from J; bases not matched to a gene: 2.

This specimen consisted of blood, obtained from a patient whose treatment included radiotherapy and nephrectomy. The clonotype originates from a man between 60 and 75 years old with renal cell carcinoma. V and J are TRBV27 and TRBJ2-7, with TRBD2 matching 8 bases. In DNA form, the CDR3 reads TGTGCCAGCAGTTTAGCGGGAGGCACCTACGAGCAGTACTTC. Its translation: CASSLAGGTYEQYF.